This T cell receptor (beta chain) was captured by sequencing in a study of blood T cell repertoires in COVID-19. Looking at the study overall: The United States, Italy and Spain provided the acute and convalescent COVID-19 samples. The analysed material was cDNA or gDNA that came from T cells, B-cell-depleted T cells, or PBMCs.

In the original workflow: Reference gene primer amplification in the assay estimated nucleated cell counts. The assay was immunoSEQ multiplex PCR, and TCRdb's table has in-frame clones only and misses some. The DNA gave D and trimming, while V, J and clone size come from that table. The data contain approximately 91,000 clones, 80% of them seen just once; the ten biggest clones take up 15% to 20%. CDR3 length: 15 residues. Germline V gives CDR1 SGHKS, CDR2 YYEKEE (reference sequence). The germline V and J ends were trimmed by 7 bases and 0 bases, with 17 bases remaining between them. J is TRBJ2-7 and V is TRBV5-5; tentative D call: TRBD1 (6 bases). Sequenced material: peripheral blood. The source is a human donor in a cohort sampled during active COVID-19. The CDR3 is CASSPQGTVSYEQYF. The DNA for the CDR3 is TGTGCCAGCTCCCCTCAGGGGACGGTCTCCTACGAGCAGTACTTC.